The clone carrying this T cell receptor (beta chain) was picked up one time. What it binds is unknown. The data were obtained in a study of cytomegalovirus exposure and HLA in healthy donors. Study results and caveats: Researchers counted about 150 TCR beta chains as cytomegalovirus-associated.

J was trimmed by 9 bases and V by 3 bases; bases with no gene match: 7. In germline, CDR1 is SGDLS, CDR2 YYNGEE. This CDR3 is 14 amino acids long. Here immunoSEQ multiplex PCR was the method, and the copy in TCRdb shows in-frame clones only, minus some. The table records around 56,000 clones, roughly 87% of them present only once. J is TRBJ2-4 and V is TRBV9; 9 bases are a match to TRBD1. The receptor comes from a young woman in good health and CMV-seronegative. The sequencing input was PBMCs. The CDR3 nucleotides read TGTGCCAGCAGCGGCAGACAGGGGGGGGCCATTCAGTACTTC. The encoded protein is CASSGRQGGAIQYF.